This T cell receptor (beta chain) appears in the sequencing data of a study of Ad26.COV2.S vaccination and SARS-CoV-2 variants. Turning to the study itself: A COV1001 Ad26.COV2.S trial-arm participant provided the sample.

The assay was immunoSEQ multiplex PCR, and TCRdb's table has in-frame clones only and misses some. The table includes about 380,000 clones, 83% detected once. Germline trimming cut 5 bases from V and 5 bases from J; bases unmatched to any gene: 7. Germline assignment: CDR1 GTSNPN and CDR2 SVGIG (reference sequence). CDR3 size: 13 residues. Treatment reported: 15 to 20 received Ad26.COV2.S at low or high dose, single or two shots; 5 received placebo; per-sample allocation not given. Sampling took place 63 days after the first vaccine or placebo injection. Spike of the Wuhan-strain SARS-CoV-2 was expressed by an Ad26 vector, which formed the vaccine.

The chain has TRBV30 and TRBJ2-7; 9 bases fit TRBD1. This clonotype originated in a person between 18 and 60 years old who received the Ad26.COV2.S COVID-19 vaccine or a placebo. The material sequenced was peripheral blood, taken in a trial of Ad26.COV2.S vaccine versus placebo. The CDR3, as DNA: TGTGCCTGGGGGGAGGGACAGGGCGACGAGCAGTACTTC. This gives the protein CAWGEGQGDEQYF.